This passage covers 8 T cell receptor gamma chains from one sample sequenced in a study of Vδ1+ human thymocytes. These receptors are not linked to any known antigen. The template was reverse-transcribed extracted RNA. Multiplex PCR used pooled V-gene forward primers and a constant-region reverse primer to amplify CDR3s. TCRdb re-called the multiplex PCR reads through CATT. The table includes 35,000 or so gamma-chain clones, 20% to 25% detected once. Study results and caveats: Thymic TRG and TRD repertoires appeared highly polyclonal.

Sequenced input: Vdelta1+ gamma-delta thymocytes from the thymus. Subset indicated: FACS-sorted CD3+ TCRalphabeta- TCRVdelta1+ TCRVdelta2- thymocytes. The source is a girl under three years old who had congenital heart surgery.

The chain carries TRGV2 and TRGJP2. The CDR3 is made up of 20 amino acids. CDR1 and CDR2 (germline): EGSNGY, YDSYNSKV. V shed 2 bases, J shed 0 bases, and the junction held 18 bases outside the gene matches. The CDR3 coding sequence is TGTGCCACCTGGGACGACCGAAGAAGTAGGAAGAATAGTAGTGATTGGATCAAGACGTTT. This encodes CATWDDRRSRKNSSDWIKTF.

The V and J genes are TRGV2 and TRGJ1 or TRGJ2. Germline V lookup: CDR1 EGSNGY, CDR2 YDSYNSKV. The CDR3 sequence is 14 residues long. J gave up 6 bases and V 2 bases, and 10 bases lay outside the gene matches. CDR3 sequence reads: CATWDEKGGYKKLF. CDR3 in DNA: TGTGCCACCTGGGACGAAAAAGGGGGTTATAAGAAACTCTTT.

To note about this clone: The sample has other DNA sequences that encode this CDR3 too. The J gene is TRGJP, the V gene TRGV8. This CDR3 is 15 amino acids long. Germline lookup yields CDR1 VENAVY and CDR2 YDSYNSRV. Trimming took 4 bases from V and 7 from J; bases not matched to a gene: 4. The DNA of the CDR3 is TGTGCCACCTGGGAACAGGAGTTGGGCAAAAAAATCAAGGTATTT. This codes for CATWEQELGKKIKVF.

In this sample, this clone turned up a few times. The rearrangement uses TRGV3 and TRGJP2. V lost 3 bases to trimming and J lost 14 bases; unmatched junction nucleotides: 6. The CDR3 loop spans 11 amino acids. The germline V gene has CDR1 VTNTFY and CDR2 YDVSTARD (reference sequence). DNA of the CDR3: TGTGCCACCTGGGACGGCCTTATCAAGACGTTT. Amino acids: CATWDGLIKTF.

The V call is TRGV9, the J call TRGJ1 or TRGJ2. V lost 0 bases and J lost 3; bases outside the gene matches: 5. This CDR3 has 14 residues. Germline V gene data show CDR1 as GITISATS and CDR2 as ISYDGTV (reference sequence). The CDR3 DNA is TGTGCCTTGTGGGAGGTGAGGGCTTATTATAAGAAACTCTTT. Protein sequence: CALWEVRAYYKKLF.

The rearrangement joins TRGV8 to TRGJ1 or TRGJ2. Trimming took 0 bases from V and 13 from J; bases not matched to a gene: 3. Looked up from germline, CDR1 is VENAVY and CDR2 is YDSYNSRV. The CDR3 runs 10 residues. Here the CDR3 DNA reads TGTGCCACCTGGGATAGGGTAAAACTCTTT. It specifies CATWDRVKLF.

This clone was seen a handful of times. This chain uses TRGV9 with TRGJ1 or TRGJ2. Germline assignment: CDR1 GITISATS and CDR2 ISYDGTV (reference sequence). Losses at the gene ends were 3 bases for V and 7 bases for J; bases not matched to a gene: 12. The CDR3 length is 14 residues. In DNA, the CDR3 is TGTGCCTTGTGGGAGCCCCGCTCGAAATATAAGAAACTCTTT. It codes for CALWEPRSKYKKLF.

By share, this clone ranks as medium-sized. The sample contains more than one DNA sequence encoding this CDR3. The gene calls are TRGV2 and TRGJ1 or TRGJ2. CDR1 EGSNGY and CDR2 YDSYNSKV come from the germline V gene. V trimming: 1 base; J trimming: 0 bases; junction bases outside the gene matches: 3. This CDR3 contains 14 residues. As DNA, the CDR3 is TGTGCCACCTGGGACGGTTCGAATTATTATAAGAAACTCTTT. Protein: CATWDGSNYYKKLF.